This TCR beta chain was obtained from a study of early T cells in non-severe SARS-CoV-2 infection (dated by TCRdb to the early 2020s). Study-wide context: Because TCR sequencing relied on bulk RNA taken from unsorted whole blood, pairing of alpha and beta chains was not possible. The paper's findings and limits, for the study overall: VDJdb matching was skewed toward anti-spike CD8 responses, so virus-specific expansions were likely underestimated and private and CD4 specificities were missed.

This clonotype was seen a handful of times. Its antigen is currently not known. Base qualities are not recorded, but no much larger clone differs from it by a single base. The study was a case-control design nested within a healthcare worker cohort in London, UK, with weekly nasopharyngeal swab PCR tests and blood sampling. Healthcare workers were enrolled in the week of the UK lockdown, from 23 to 31 March 2020, and were followed every week for up to 16 weeks. V lost 4 bases and J lost 4 bases, and the count of bases not matched to a germline gene is 7. CDR1 and CDR2 (LGHNA, YNFKEQ) derive from the germline V gene. From its cysteine to its phenylalanine, the CDR3 spans 15 amino acids. Just the 45-base CDR3 DNA is kept, in frame starting at base 1. Library creation used 5' RACE. Sequenced on a NextSeq 500. To correct for sequencing error and PCR bias, the TCR library protocol tagged individual cDNA molecules with unique molecular identifiers. TCR alpha and beta chains were both sequenced, and the abundances of alpha and beta sequences in each sample were closely correlated with each other. In the original analysis: Decombinator V4 was used to annotate the V gene, J gene and CDR3 of the TCR sequences. TCRs were defined as expanded if a significant change between any two time points was detected under a Poisson model with p below 0.0001. Abundances of TCRs were expressed as counts per million after normalisation to the total number of TCRs sequenced in each sample. MAIT TCRs were defined by TRAV1-2 paired with TRAJ12, TRAJ20 or TRAJ33, and iNKT TCRs by TRAV10 paired with TRAJ18. A search of VDJdb, accessed on 1 November 2021, was run for TCRs annotated to CMV, EBV and SARS-CoV-2, with TCRs annotated for multiple antigens excluded. Starting from the raw public reads, TCRdb applied fastp trimming at Q25, assembled clones with MiXCR and retained in-frame beta chains. Every entry covers one CDR3 protein and lists the most common genes and DNA from its rows. The V and J calls, along with clone size, are taken from TCRdb and not from the paper's own processing. Here the sample has about 71,000 distinct CDR3 sequences; 12% occur a single time. The top ten clones comprise around 2.9% of the sample.

The source is an adult who was a healthcare worker with PCR-confirmed SARS-CoV-2 infection or an uninfected control (not recorded which). The chain joins TRBV4-2 to TRBJ2-5, with 9 bases in between that match TRBD2. Source: whole blood, taken at baseline. The bases read TGTGCCAGCAGCCGAAAGCGGGGGGCCGGAGAGACCCAGTACTTC. This translates into CASSRKRGAGETQYF.